A single sample is the source of the 11 T cell receptor beta chains below, sequenced in a study of identical twins. TCRdb redid the calling of the 5' RACE reads with MiXCR, one entry per CDR3 protein. The sample gives 570,000 or so distinct CDR3 sequences, 9% to 10% of which show up once; under 3.5% is in the top ten. The same data also contributed to another study, on yellow fever vaccine responses in identical twins.

Source material: PBMCs. The receptors derive from a woman between 18 and 29 years old in good health.

This clonotype was seen at least ten times. The chain carries TRBV6-5 and TRBJ2-7; maybe TRBD1 (6 bases). The CDR3 is 14 amino acids. Trimming cost V 0 bases and J 4 bases, with 10 bases left between them. From germline, CDR1 is MNHEY and CDR2 SVGAGI. The CDR3 spells CASSYSDRNYEQYF. The CDR3 DNA reads TGTGCCAGCAGTTACTCGGACAGAAATTACGAGCAGTACTTC.

This clonotype showed up many times. J is TRBJ2-1 and V is TRBV5-1, with D hard to call. CDR3 length: 11 amino acids. The germline V and J ends were trimmed by 5 bases and 10 bases, with 10 bases remaining between them. Germline assignment: CDR1 SGHRS and CDR2 YFSETQ. CDR3 DNA sequence: TGCGCCAGCAGGGTAGGGCGGGAGCAGTTCTTC. Translated, it gives CASRVGREQFF.

There are a few counts of this clonotype. The genes are TRBV3-1 and TRBJ2-7, with D perhaps matching TRBD1 (6 bases). Germline assignment: CDR1 LGHDT and CDR2 YNNKEL (reference sequence). The CDR3 loop spans 14 amino acids. The V end was cut by 3 bases, the J end by 0 bases, with 9 bases between. The CDR3 here is CASSQTDSSYEQYF. CDR3 coding DNA: TGTGCCAGCAGCCAGACGGACAGCTCCTACGAGCAGTACTTC.

This chain uses TRBV25-1 with TRBJ1-1; the match to TRBD1 covers 8 bases. This CDR3 region has 13 residues. Trimming cost V 4 bases and J 6 bases; bases outside gene matches: 4. CDR1 and CDR2 from the germline V gene are MGHDK and SYGVNS. CDR3 DNA: TGTGCCAGCAGTGGGACAGGGTTCGCTGAAGCTTTCTTT. It yields the protein CASSGTGFAEAFF.

The chain uses TRBV14 and TRBJ2-5, with TRBD2 matching over 7 bases. The CDR3 loop spans 14 amino acids. CDR1 is SGHDN and CDR2 is FVKESK in the germline V gene. With 2 bases clipped from V and 5 bases from J, the junction kept 5 bases outside the gene matches. CDR3 in DNA: TGTGCCAGCAGCCAACTAGCGGCTCAGGAGACCCAGTACTTC. As protein: CASSQLAAQETQYF.

The J gene is TRBJ2-7, the V gene TRBV20-1; 8 bases fit TRBD1. Germline lookup yields CDR1 DFQATT and CDR2 SNEGSKA (reference sequence). V lost 1 base to trimming and J lost 1 base; unmatched junction nucleotides: 9. The CDR3 loop spans 16 amino acids. CDR3 region: CSARVSGTGLSYEQYF. CDR3 nucleotide sequence: TGCAGTGCTAGAGTATCCGGGACAGGACTATCCTACGAGCAGTACTTC.

This clonotype appeared a few times. The gene calls are TRBV29-1 and TRBJ2-5, with D maybe TRBD2 (6 bases). CDR1 and CDR2 (germline): SQVTM, ANQGSEA. The V end was cut by 8 bases, the J end by 4 bases, with 14 bases between. This CDR3 has 12 amino acids. Written as DNA, the CDR3 is TGCAGCTTCCGACTAGTAGGAGAGACCCAGTACTTC. Encoded protein: CSFRLVGETQYF.

Details on this clonotype: A single base separates this from a much larger clone, so it may be a read error. The chain couples TRBV6-6 to TRBJ1-1; D perhaps matches TRBD1 (5 bases). Looked up from germline, CDR1 is MNHNY and CDR2 is SVGAGI (reference sequence). The CDR3 is 12 residues long. V was shortened by 5 bases and J by 4 bases, with 8 bases between the two germline ends. CDR3 sequence reads: CASSGTGTEAFF. The DNA of the CDR3 is TGTGCCAGCAGTGGGACGGGCACTGAAGCTTTCTTT.

This clonotype is medium-sized in the sample. The chain joins TRBV7-2 to TRBJ2-3, with 12 bases matching TRBD2. The CDR3 length is 16 residues. In germline, CDR1 is SGHTA, CDR2 FQGNSA. Trimming at V came to 3 bases and at J to 1 base, leaving 2 bases not matched to a gene. The chain's CDR3 is CASSFTSGGRTDTQYF. In DNA form, the CDR3 reads TGTGCCAGCAGCTTCACTAGCGGGGGGCGCACAGATACGCAGTATTTT.

This rearrangement joins TRBV7-2 to TRBJ1-5; TRBD1 matches 7 bases. CDR1 is SGHTA, CDR2 FQGNSA, per germline. V lost 4 bases, J lost 3 bases, and 6 bases stayed unmatched. The CDR3 is made up of 15 amino acids. This CDR3 reads CASSSSGGVNQPQHF. For the CDR3, the DNA is TGTGCCAGCAGCTCGTCAGGGGGTGTCAATCAGCCCCAGCATTTT.

V gene TRBV7-9 combines with J gene TRBJ2-7; TRBD2 aligns across 13 bases. After removal of 1 base from V and 7 bases from J, the junction contained 7 bases not matched to a gene. Germline values: CDR1 SEHNR, CDR2 FQNEAQ (reference sequence). The CDR3 consists of 16 residues. In DNA form, the CDR3 reads TGTGCCAGCAGCTTAGGGAGACTAGCGGGAGGCGGGGAGCAGTACTTC. It encodes CASSLGRLAGGGEQYF.